One sample yielded the 9 T cell receptor beta chains listed below, sequenced in a study of beta chain features in type 1 diabetes. The study reverse transcribed the entire isolated RNA, so it sequenced expressed TCRB transcripts. The table came from immunoSEQ multiplex PCR; TCRdb's copy has only in-frame clones and leaves some out. The table lists some 270,000 clones, around 7.8% of them singletons, with roughly 1% in the top ten. Input material: central memory CD4+ T cells from blood. The source of these receptors is a woman aged 18-35 years in good health.

The chain links TRBV7-3 to TRBJ2-3; 9 bases are a match to TRBD2. Looked up from germline, CDR1 is SGHTA and CDR2 is FQGTGA. This CDR3 contains 15 residues. V shed 5 bases and J 2 bases; nucleotides not matched to a gene: 5. CDR3 loop: CASSIAGENTDTQYF. The CDR3 DNA is TGTGCCAGCAGCATAGCGGGGGAAAACACAGATACGCAGTATTTT.

A few counts support this clone. V and J are TRBV27 and TRBJ1-1, with 9 bases that match TRBD1. This CDR3 region has 14 residues. J was trimmed by 6 bases and V by 6 bases; bases with no gene match: 8. From germline, CDR1 is MNHEY and CDR2 SMNVEV (reference sequence). The DNA of the CDR3 is TGTGCCAGCAGCTACAGGGGGCGTAAGCCTGAAGCTTTCTTT. Its protein is CASSYRGRKPEAFF.

The chain has TRBV5-4 and TRBJ1-2; D not certain. The V end lost 3 bases, the J end lost 5 bases, and 14 bases lay between the germline ends. The CDR3 extends over 14 amino acids. Germline values: CDR1 SGHNT, CDR2 YYREEE (reference sequence). The CDR3 DNA reads as TGTGCCAGCAGCTCCCGTCCAGGTTTATATGGCTACACCTTC. This sequence encodes CASSSRPGLYGYTF.

This clone was seen repeatedly, ten times or more. The chain uses TRBV20-1 and TRBJ2-5; the D gene is possibly TRBD2 (5 bases). CDR1 DFQATT and CDR2 SNEGSKA come from the germline V gene (reference sequence). Between the trimmed V and J ends, which lost 6 bases and 7 bases, there was a span of 9 bases. This CDR3 comprises 10 residues. The DNA for the CDR3 is TGCAGTGCGACTAAGGGGACCCAGTACTTC. It is translated as CSATKGTQYF.

The chain employs TRBV6-6 and TRBJ2-3; TRBD2 aligns across 8 bases. The CDR3 sequence is 10 residues long. Germline V gives CDR1 MNHNY, CDR2 SVGAGI (reference sequence). Unmatched junction bases numbered 2, after V lost 10 bases and J lost 8 bases. CDR3 residues: CANRGGTQYF. In DNA, the CDR3 is TGTGCCAACCGGGGGGGTACGCAGTATTTT.

Many counts were recorded for this clone. The chain uses TRBV6-5 and TRBJ1-5; D is ambiguous. Germline CDR1 is MNHEY and CDR2 is SVGAGI. This CDR3 spans 14 amino acids. V was pared by 6 bases and J by 0 bases, with 9 bases between. The CDR3: CASSPWDSNQPQHF. CDR3 coding DNA: TGTGCCAGCAGCCCCTGGGATAGCAATCAGCCCCAGCATTTT.

This clone was detected ten times or more. The chain uses TRBV9 and TRBJ2-1; 11 positions match TRBD2. The trim removed 0 bases at V and 2 bases at J, leaving 4 bases unmatched. Germline V gives CDR1 SGDLS, CDR2 YYNGEE. This CDR3 is 17 amino acids long. This CDR3 is CASSVDRLAGTYNEQFF. The CDR3 coding sequence is TGTGCCAGCAGCGTAGATCGACTAGCGGGAACCTACAATGAGCAGTTCTTC.

The chain couples TRBV5-4 to TRBJ1-1, with D unclear. Germline V gene lookup returns CDR1 SGHNT and CDR2 YYREEE (reference sequence). With 4 bases removed from V and 3 bases from J, the gap between germline ends came to 7 bases. This CDR3 comprises 12 residues. CDR3 bases: TGTGCCAGCAGCCGGGGAGACACTGAAGCTTTCTTT. Its translation is CASSRGDTEAFF.

This clone was detected a few times. V gene TRBV10-1 combines with J gene TRBJ2-7, with 7 bases matching TRBD1. The CDR3 contains 12 residues. Germline trimming cut 9 bases from V and 1 base from J; bases unmatched to any gene: 3. Per germline, CDR1 WNHNN and CDR2 SYGVQD (reference sequence). As DNA, the CDR3 is TGCGCCAGTCCAGGGGGTTCCTACGAGCAGTACGTC. Translated, it gives CASPGGSYEQYV.